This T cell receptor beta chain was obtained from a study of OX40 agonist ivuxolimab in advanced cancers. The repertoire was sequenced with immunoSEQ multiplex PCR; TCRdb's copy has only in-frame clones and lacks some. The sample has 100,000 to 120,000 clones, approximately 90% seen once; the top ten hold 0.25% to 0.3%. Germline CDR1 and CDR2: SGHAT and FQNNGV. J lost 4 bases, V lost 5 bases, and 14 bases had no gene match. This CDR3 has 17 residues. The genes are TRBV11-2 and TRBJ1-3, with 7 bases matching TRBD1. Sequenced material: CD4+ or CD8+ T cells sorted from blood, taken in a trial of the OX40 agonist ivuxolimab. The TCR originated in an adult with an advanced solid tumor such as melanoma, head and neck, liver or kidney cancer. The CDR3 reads CASSRPGQINSGNTIYF. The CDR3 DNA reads TGTGCCAGCAGCCGACCGGGACAGATCAACTCGGGAAACACCATATATTTT.